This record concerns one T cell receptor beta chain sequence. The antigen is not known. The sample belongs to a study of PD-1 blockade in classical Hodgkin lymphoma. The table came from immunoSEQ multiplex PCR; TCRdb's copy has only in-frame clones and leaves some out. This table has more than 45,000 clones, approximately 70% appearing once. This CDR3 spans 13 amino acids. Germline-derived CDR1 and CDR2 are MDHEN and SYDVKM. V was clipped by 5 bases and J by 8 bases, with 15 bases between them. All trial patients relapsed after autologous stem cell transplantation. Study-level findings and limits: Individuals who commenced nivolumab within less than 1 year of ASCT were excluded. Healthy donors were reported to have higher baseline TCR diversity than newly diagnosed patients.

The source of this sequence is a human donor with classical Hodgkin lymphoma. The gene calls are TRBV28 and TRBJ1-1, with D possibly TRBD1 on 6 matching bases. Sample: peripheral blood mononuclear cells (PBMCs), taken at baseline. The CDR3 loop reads CASSRAGALEAFF. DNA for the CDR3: TGTGCCAGCAGTCGGGCGGGGGCCCTGGAAGCTTTCTTT.